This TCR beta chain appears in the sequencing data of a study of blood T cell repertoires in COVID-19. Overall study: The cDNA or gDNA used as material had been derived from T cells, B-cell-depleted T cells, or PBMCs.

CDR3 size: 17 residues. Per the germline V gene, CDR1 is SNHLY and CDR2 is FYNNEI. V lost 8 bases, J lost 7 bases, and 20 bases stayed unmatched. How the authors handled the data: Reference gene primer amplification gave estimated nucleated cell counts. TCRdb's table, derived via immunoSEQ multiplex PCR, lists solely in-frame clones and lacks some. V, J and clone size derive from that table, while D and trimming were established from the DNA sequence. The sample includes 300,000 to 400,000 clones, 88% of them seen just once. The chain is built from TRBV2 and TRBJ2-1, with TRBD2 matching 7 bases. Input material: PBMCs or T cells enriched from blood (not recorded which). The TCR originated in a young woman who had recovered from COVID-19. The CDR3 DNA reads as TGTGCCAGCGAAACTTGGGGGGGGGATCCGCATGGAAATGAGCAGTTCTTC. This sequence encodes CASETWGGDPHGNEQFF.